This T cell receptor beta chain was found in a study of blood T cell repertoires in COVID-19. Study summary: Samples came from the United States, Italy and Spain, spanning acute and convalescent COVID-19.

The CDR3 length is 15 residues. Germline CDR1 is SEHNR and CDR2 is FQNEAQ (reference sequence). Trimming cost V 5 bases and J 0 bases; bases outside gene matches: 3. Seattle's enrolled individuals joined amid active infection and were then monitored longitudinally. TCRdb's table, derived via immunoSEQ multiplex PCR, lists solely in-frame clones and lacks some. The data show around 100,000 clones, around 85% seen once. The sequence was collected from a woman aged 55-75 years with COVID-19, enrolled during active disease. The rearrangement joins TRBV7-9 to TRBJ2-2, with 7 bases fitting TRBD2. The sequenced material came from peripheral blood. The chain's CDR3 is CASSPAGANTGELFF. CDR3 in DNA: TGTGCCAGCAGCCCGGCGGGAGCGAACACCGGGGAGCTGTTTTTT.